A selection of T cell receptor beta chains follows, all from one sample in a study of blood T cell repertoires in COVID-19. Only in-frame clones appear in the TCRdb table, and some are missing; sequencing was by immunoSEQ multiplex PCR. The table shows fewer than 250,000 clones, with 70% to 90% occurring only once. The sequenced material came from peripheral blood. Receptor source: a man aged 30 to 39 with acute or convalescent COVID-19. Both conserved end residues are trimmed from each CDR3.

cdr3_length v_call cdr3_aa
14 TRBV19 ASSPLGGSKGNEQF
13 TRBV2 ATQSGLAGTYEQY
12 TRBV28 ASSSDRDENGYT
12 TRBV9 ASSVDPGGTEAF
11 TRBV30 AWAGQTNSPLH
13 TRBV7-8 ASSLGLAGTDTQY
14 TRBV4-1 ASSSHTGTGRETQY
13 TRBV28 ASSPTSGGSLEQY
11 TRBV5-1 ASSSTGQETQY
12 TRBV7-3 ASSLMGGDSPLH
12 TRBV5-6 ASRFGAVSYGYT
14 TRBV28 ASGNPGTPQFDEQY